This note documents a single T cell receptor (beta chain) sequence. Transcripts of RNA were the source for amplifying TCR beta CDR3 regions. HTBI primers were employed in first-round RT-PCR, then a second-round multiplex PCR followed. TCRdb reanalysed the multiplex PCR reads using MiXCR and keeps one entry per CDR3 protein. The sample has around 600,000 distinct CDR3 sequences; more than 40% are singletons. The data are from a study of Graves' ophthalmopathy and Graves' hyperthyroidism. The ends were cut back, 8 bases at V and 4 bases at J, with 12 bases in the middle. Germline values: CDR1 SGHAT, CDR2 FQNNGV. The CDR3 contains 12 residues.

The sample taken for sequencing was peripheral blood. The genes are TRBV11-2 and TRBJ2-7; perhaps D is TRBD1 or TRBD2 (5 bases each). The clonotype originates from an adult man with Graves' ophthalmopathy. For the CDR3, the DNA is TGTGCCAGCGGGGACGGGATATACGAGCAGTACTTC. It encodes CASGDGIYEQYF.